This is a list of T cell receptor beta chains from one sample in a study of blood T cells in healthy people across ages. TCRdb re-derived calls from the 5' RACE reads in MiXCR, one entry per CDR3 protein. Among about 830,000 distinct CDR3 sequences listed, roughly 64% were seen once. The sample consisted of blood. These receptor sequences come from a young man in good health. The conserved cysteine and the conserved F or W are not part of the CDR3 here. The order of the fields is J gene, V gene, CDR3 protein.

TRBJ2-5 TRBV10-3 AIRDLQETQY
TRBJ2-7 TRBV7-8 ASSASSASSYEQY
TRBJ2-7 TRBV7-2 ASSLTGTYIYKQY
TRBJ2-5 TRBV5-1 ASSLGRGSQETQY
TRBJ2-7 TRBV13 ASSLGMSYEQY
TRBJ2-1 TRBV7-2 ASSLAPQGPYNEQF
TRBJ2-3 TRBV20-1 SAHRGRVTDTQY
TRBJ1-1 TRBV7-2 ASRFGPGGSNTEAF
TRBJ2-7 TRBV6-5 ASSYTIDPRGGSEQY
TRBJ2-5 TRBV4-2 ASSPRPLAGETQY
TRBJ1-1 TRBV7-9 ASTTTLRTDGTEAF
TRBJ2-6 TRBV6-4 ASSDSPGANVLT
TRBJ2-7 TRBV2 ASSPFFAQY
TRBJ2-3 TRBV14 ASSQGQTDTQY
TRBJ2-3 TRBV28 AGNPASGSETQY
TRBJ2-3 TRBV7-2 ASSYRPGLGDTQY
TRBJ1-1 TRBV6-1 AMATPWGGRTEAF
TRBJ1-1 TRBV7-6 ASSSNRDTEAF
TRBJ1-2 TRBV4-1 ASSQDWVTTYT
TRBJ2-7 TRBV6-2/TRBV6-3 ASSPDFPLQY
TRBJ2-5 TRBV20-1 SARSDRAWETQY
TRBJ1-4 TRBV5-1 ASSPGTGDNEKLF
TRBJ1-5 TRBV24-1 ATSDPGQNQPQH
TRBJ2-1 TRBV7-3 ASSLSAAAYNEQF
TRBJ1-4 TRBV7-9 ATGLGLGVEKLF
TRBJ2-1 TRBV4-3 ASSQQGRNEQF
TRBJ2-1 TRBV30 AWSTGTGRF
TRBJ2-1 TRBV6-1 ASSPGVAGSGVYNEQF
TRBJ2-7 TRBV27 ASSRVGTGVREQY
TRBJ1-2 TRBV7-2 ASSLTGGSNYGYT
TRBJ2-6 TRBV5-1 ASSLVEGANVLT
TRBJ2-3 TRBV4-1 ASSQVELAGVTSTDTQY
TRBJ1-1 TRBV2 ASSGVRAYTEAF
TRBJ2-7 TRBV20-1 SARGAGLRSYEQY
TRBJ1-6 TRBV27 ASRNSQGAVGPLH
TRBJ2-7 TRBV27 ASRGPGEQY
TRBJ2-1 TRBV12-3/TRBV12-4 ASGRLAGGNNEQF
NA TRBV5-1 ASSQGGGELEQY
TRBJ2-1 TRBV20-1 SATAGGLYNEQF